This TCR beta chain was captured in a study of Ad26.COV2.S vaccination and SARS-CoV-2 variants. Study results and limitations: Individuals receiving vaccine had higher spike-specific TCR breadth than placebo recipients did. Reportedly, after vaccination the spike-specific CD8+ and CD4+ T cell responses displayed substantial breadth. Vaccine and placebo recipients had similar non-spike TCR breadth. Breadth and depth estimates from TCRs may understate total T cell responses.

Per germline, CDR1 SGHTA and CDR2 FQGNSA. Trimming left V 5 bases short and J 1 base short, with 11 bases between. The CDR3 contains 14 residues. Assay used: immunoSEQ multiplex PCR; TCRdb lists only in-frame clones, some missing. The data show about 350,000 clones, with under 95% seen just once and 3.9% held by the top ten. Regarding this clone: The antigen is not known.

The clonotype comes from a human donor who had recovered from COVID-19. This chain links TRBV7-2 with TRBJ1-1; D remains ambiguous. The specimen comprised peripheral blood, sampled after recovery from COVID-19. The CDR3 sequence is CASSRHSPNTEAFF. The CDR3 bases are TGTGCCAGCAGCCGGCACTCCCCGAACACTGAAGCTTTCTTT.